This T cell receptor (beta chain) was captured in a study of blood T cell repertoires in COVID-19. Study summary: The analysed material was cDNA or gDNA that came from T cells, B-cell-depleted T cells, or PBMCs.

Trimming took 2 bases from V and 7 from J; bases not matched to a gene: 13. CDR1 and CDR2 from the germline V gene are SGHRS and YFSETQ. This CDR3 contains 17 residues. The authors' processing: Estimated nucleated cell counts came from reference gene primer amplification. Assay used: immunoSEQ multiplex PCR; TCRdb lists only in-frame clones, some missing. V, J and clone size are taken as reported in that table, and D and trimming were inferred from the DNA itself. Of about 40,000 clones listed, approximately 83% are singletons. This clone came up once. Sequenced sample: peripheral blood. The receptor was isolated from a man in his forties or fifties with active COVID-19. The chain combines TRBV5-1 with TRBJ2-3; 10 bases agree with TRBD2. The CDR3, as DNA: TGCGCCAGCAGCTTCCTTACTAGCGGGATTACCCGGAATACGCAGTATTTT. This encodes CASSFLTSGITRNTQYF.